Listed here are 20 T cell receptor beta chains from one sample, sequenced in a study of blood T cells in healthy people across ages. Next came a second PCR, run for about 6 to 12 cycles, which used a sample-barcoded 5' primer along with a J-beta primer mix. One entry per CDR3 protein results from TCRdb running MiXCR on the 5' RACE reads. The repertoire has 1.5 million to 2 million distinct CDR3 sequences, 28% of them found once; the top ten carry approximately 7.7%. Sequenced sample: blood. The origin of the receptors is a woman in her twenties or thirties in good health.

This clonotype was detected only a few times. V and J are TRBV6-1 and TRBJ2-1; D call uncertain. Germline-derived CDR1 and CDR2 are MNHNS and SASEGT. The CDR3 length is 14 residues. The V end lost 10 bases, the J end lost 0 bases, and 13 bases lay between the germline ends. CDR3 region: CATLGLGSYNEQFF. CDR3 coding DNA: TGTGCCACGCTAGGCCTAGGCTCCTACAATGAGCAGTTCTTC.

In its sample, this clonotype was seen many times. The chain combines TRBV20-1 with TRBJ2-7; D not resolved. The V gene lost 3 bases and the J gene lost 4 bases, with 13 bases spanning the gap. Germline loops: CDR1 DFQATT, CDR2 SNEGSKA (reference sequence). The CDR3 extends over 13 amino acids. The CDR3 sequence is CSASSLPTYEQYF. The CDR3 DNA follows: TGCAGTGCTAGCAGCCTACCTACTTACGAGCAGTACTTC.

This clonotype was observed a single time. The junction differs from germline at one of its ends, possibly a read error. This chain connects TRBV4-1 to TRBJ2-1; D possibly corresponds to TRBD2 (5 bases). Germline V gene sequence: CDR1 MGHRA, CDR2 YSYEKL. This CDR3 is 12 amino acids long. In DNA, the CDR3 is TGCGCCAGCAGCCTACTAGGCAATAAGCAGTTCTTC. Its protein is CASSLLGNKQFF.

This chain connects TRBV5-1 to TRBJ2-1, with TRBD2 matching 8 bases. The germline V gene has CDR1 SGHRS and CDR2 YFSETQ. Losses at the gene ends were 5 bases for V and 13 bases for J; bases not matched to a gene: 14. The CDR3 runs to 14 residues. The CDR3 region has the DNA TGCGCCAGCAGTTCGGGGGGGCAGTCGGAGACCCAGTTCTTC. Amino acids: CASSSGGQSETQFF.

The rearrangement joins TRBV6-1 to TRBJ2-2; 7 bases match TRBD1. The CDR3 spans 15 residues. Germline lookup yields CDR1 MNHNS and CDR2 SASEGT. V was pared by 4 bases and J by 1 base, with 3 bases of the junction left unmatched. As DNA, the CDR3 is TGTGCCAGCAGTGTGAGGGGGCGGAACACCGGGGAGCTGTTTTTT. Its protein product is CASSVRGRNTGELFF.

This clonotype was picked up a small number of times. V usage is TRBV11-2 and J usage is TRBJ1-6, with D unresolved. CDR1 is SGHAT and CDR2 is FQNNGV in the germline V gene. The CDR3 sequence is 16 residues long. Trimming shortened V by 4 bases and J by 10 bases, and 20 bases separated the two germline ends. The CDR3 here is CASSSYVGQQRSPLHF. In DNA form, the CDR3 reads TGTGCCAGCAGCTCATACGTTGGGCAGCAGAGATCACCCCTCCACTTT.

This clonotype occurred a few times. This chain links TRBV11-2 with TRBJ2-3, with 7 bases matching TRBD2. The junction had 8 bases not matched to a gene; V was cut back by 1 base and J by 4 bases. The length of the CDR3 is 16 residues. Germline V CDR1 and CDR2: SGHAT, FQNNGV. CDR3 sequence: CASSLVGGSGADTQYF. As DNA, the CDR3 is TGTGCCAGCAGCTTAGTTGGCGGGAGTGGGGCAGATACGCAGTATTTT. The complete variable domain, with remaining parts taken from reference TRBV11-2 and TRBJ2-3, reads EAGVAQSPRYKIIEKRQSVAFWCNPISGHATLYWYQQILGQGPKLLIQFQNNGVVDDSQLPKDRFSAERLKGVDSTLKIQPAKLEDSAVYLCASSLVGGSGADTQYFGPGTRLTVL.

This clonotype showed up many times. This rearrangement joins TRBV18 to TRBJ2-4; D unclear. The CDR3 covers 16 residues. Trimming cost V 5 bases and J 0 bases, with 14 bases left between them. CDR1 is KGHSH and CDR2 is LQKENI in the germline V gene. The CDR3 sequence is CASSSQANLAKNIQYF. The CDR3, as DNA: TGTGCCAGCTCATCGCAAGCAAACCTAGCCAAAAACATTCAGTACTTC.

This clonotype was detected only a few times. The chain carries TRBV27 and TRBJ1-6; the D is unclear. V lost 2 bases and J lost 10, with 12 bases in between. This CDR3 has 14 amino acids. CDR1 MNHEY and CDR2 SMNVEV come from the germline V gene (reference sequence). CDR3 amino acids: CASSLRISSSPLHF. The CDR3 DNA follows: TGTGCCAGCAGTTTACGGATTAGTAGCTCACCCCTCCACTTT.

The rearrangement uses TRBV5-1 and TRBJ2-7, with 8 bases matching TRBD2. The V gene end was trimmed by 0 bases and the J gene end by 0 bases; junction bases not matched to a gene: 8. This CDR3 has 17 amino acids. CDR1 and CDR2 (germline): SGHRS, YFSETQ. The CDR3 loop reads CASSLDFSGSGSYEQYF. The CDR3 DNA follows: TGCGCCAGCAGCTTGGATTTCAGCGGGAGCGGCTCCTACGAGCAGTACTTC.

There are a few counts of this clonotype. The chain has TRBV10-3 and TRBJ2-7; TRBD1 agrees at 10 bases. The CDR3 has 14 residues. Germline trimming cut 6 bases from V and 1 base from J; bases unmatched to any gene: 3. From germline, CDR1 is ENHRY and CDR2 SYGVKD. DNA of the CDR3: TGTGCCATCAGCGGGACAGGGGATTCCTACGAGCAGTACTTC. The encoded protein is CAISGTGDSYEQYF.

The chain employs TRBV3-1 and TRBJ2-5, with a possible D match to TRBD1 (5 bases). Between the trimmed V and J ends, which lost 2 bases and 0 bases, there was a span of 10 bases. Germline values: CDR1 LGHDT, CDR2 YNNKEL (reference sequence). This CDR3 region has 15 residues. CDR3 region: CASSQRGTDQETQYF. The CDR3 coding sequence is TGTGCCAGCAGCCAAAGGGGCACCGACCAAGAGACCCAGTACTTC.

This clonotype came up many times. CDR3 amino acids: CASSPQGGIGYEQYF. The CDR3 nucleotides read TGTGCCAGCAGTCCGCAGGGAGGTATAGGCTACGAGCAGTACTTC. The gene calls are TRBV12-3 or TRBV12-4 and TRBJ2-7; D possibly corresponds to TRBD2 (6 bases). This CDR3 spans 15 amino acids. Trimming shortened V by 5 bases and J by 3 bases, and 17 bases separated the two germline ends.

This clonotype was counted at least ten times. The chain couples TRBV7-3 to TRBJ2-5; 9 bases are a match to TRBD2. This CDR3 has 15 residues. Trimming at V came to 2 bases and at J to 2 bases, leaving 3 bases not matched to a gene. Germline V gene data show CDR1 as SGHTA and CDR2 as FQGTGA. The CDR3 sequence is CASSLGSGGQETQYF. In DNA, the CDR3 is TGTGCCAGCAGCTTAGGGAGCGGGGGGCAAGAGACCCAGTACTTC.

This chain joins TRBV28 and TRBJ2-5, with D hard to call. V was shortened by 7 bases and J by 1 base, with 13 bases between the two germline ends. The length of the CDR3 is 14 residues. CDR1 is MDHEN, CDR2 SYDVKM, per germline. CDR3 residues: CASMPNLFQETQYF. The CDR3 DNA reads TGTGCCAGCATGCCTAACCTCTTCCAAGAGACCCAGTACTTC. The full variable domain, completed using reference TRBV28 and TRBJ2-5, is DVKVTQSSRYLVKRTGEKVFLECVQDMDHENMFWYRQDPGLGLRLIYFSYDVKMKEKGDIPEGYSVSREKKERFSLILESASTNQTSMYLCASMPNLFQETQYFGPGTRLLVL.

The CDR3: CASREPGTATRKLFF. For the CDR3, the DNA is TGTGCCAGTAGGGAGCCTGGGACAGCCACGAGGAAACTGTTTTTT. The genes are TRBV27 and TRBJ1-4; 7 positions agree with TRBD1. The CDR3 has 15 amino acids. Germline V gene lookup returns CDR1 MNHEY and CDR2 SMNVEV (reference sequence). The V segment lost 9 bases and the J segment 11 bases; nucleotides outside the gene matches: 18.

The V and J genes are TRBV7-3 and TRBJ2-1; 10 nucleotides line up with TRBD2. With V trimmed by 5 bases and J by 4 bases, 8 bases remained unmatched. Germline values: CDR1 SGHTA, CDR2 FQGTGA. This CDR3 has 16 amino acids. The CDR3 nucleotides are TGTGCCAGCAGCAAACCTAGCGGGGGTCTATACAATGAGCAGTTCTTC. Translation gives CASSKPSGGLYNEQFF.

The chain recombines TRBV12-3 or TRBV12-4 with TRBJ1-2; D is undetermined. This CDR3 is built from 14 residues. V shed 7 bases and J shed 6 bases, with 18 bases lying between them. The CDR3: CASTHRVHRNGYTF. The CDR3 bases are TGTGCCAGCACCCACCGGGTACATCGGAATGGCTACACCTTC.

In this sample, this clonotype turned up a few times. V and J are TRBV29-1 and TRBJ2-7; TRBD2 is a possible D gene (8 bases). The CDR3 length is 13 residues. Trimming took 4 bases from V and 9 from J, leaving 19 bases between them. Per the germline V gene, CDR1 is SQVTM and CDR2 is ANQGSEA. CDR3 sequence: CSVVQGGSGRQYF. The CDR3 nucleotides are TGCAGCGTTGTCCAGGGGGGGAGCGGGAGGCAGTACTTC.

V and J are TRBV6-2 or TRBV6-3 and TRBJ2-7; 8 nucleotides agree with TRBD1. V shed 7 bases and J 3 bases; nucleotides not matched to a gene: 17. The germline CDR1 and CDR2 sequences are MNHEY and SVGEGT. The CDR3 runs to 17 residues. The CDR3 region has the DNA TGTGCCAGCACCAAGGATGCCGGGACAGGCCCCGTCTACGAGCAGTACTTC. Translating it yields CASTKDAGTGPVYEQYF.